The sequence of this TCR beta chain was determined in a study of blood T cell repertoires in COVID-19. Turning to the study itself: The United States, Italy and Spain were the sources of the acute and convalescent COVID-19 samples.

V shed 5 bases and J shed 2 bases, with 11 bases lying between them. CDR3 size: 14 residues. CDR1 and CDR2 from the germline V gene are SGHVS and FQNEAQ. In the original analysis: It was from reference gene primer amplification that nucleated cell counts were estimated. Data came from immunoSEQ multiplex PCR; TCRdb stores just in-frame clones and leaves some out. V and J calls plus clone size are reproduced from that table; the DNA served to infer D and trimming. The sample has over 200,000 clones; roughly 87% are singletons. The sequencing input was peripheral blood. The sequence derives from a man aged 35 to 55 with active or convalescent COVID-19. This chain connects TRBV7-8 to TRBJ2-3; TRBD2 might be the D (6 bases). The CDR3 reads CASSLRTNTDTQYF. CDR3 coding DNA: TGTGCCAGCAGCCTACGGACTAACACAGATACGCAGTATTTT.